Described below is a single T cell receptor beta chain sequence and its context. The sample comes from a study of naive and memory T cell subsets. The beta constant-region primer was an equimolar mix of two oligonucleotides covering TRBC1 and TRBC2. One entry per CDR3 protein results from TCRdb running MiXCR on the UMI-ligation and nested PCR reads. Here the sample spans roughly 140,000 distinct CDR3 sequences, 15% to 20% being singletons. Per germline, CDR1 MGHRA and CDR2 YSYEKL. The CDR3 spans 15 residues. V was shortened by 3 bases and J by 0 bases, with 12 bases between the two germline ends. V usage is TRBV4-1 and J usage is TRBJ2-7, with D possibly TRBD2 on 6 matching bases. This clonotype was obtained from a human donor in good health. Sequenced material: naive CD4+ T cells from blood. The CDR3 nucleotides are TGCGCCAGCAGCCAGTCCGGGAGCCTCTCCTACGAGCAGTACTTC. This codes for CASSQSGSLSYEQYF.